These T cell receptor beta chains were read from a single sample in a study of shared T cell receptors in the human thymus. Assay used: immunoSEQ multiplex PCR; TCRdb lists only in-frame clones, some missing. The sample holds roughly 560,000 clones, around 78% seen once. These data were likewise used in another study, on human thymus T cells.

The sample comprised thymocytes. All receptors derive from a boy younger than two with a congenital heart defect. CDR3s include the opening cysteine and the closing phenylalanine or tryptophan. The D gene is left open where the match is weak. Rows may omit the clone size; those that give it use once, few, many or a size class.

DNA,CDR3,J,D,V,size
TGTGCCAGCAAGGACAGGGCCTCGAGCAATCAGCCCCAGCATTTT,CASKDRASSNQPQHF,TRBJ1-5,TRBD1,TRBV6-1,-
TGCGCCAGCAGGACTTCGGGTGGCTCCTACAATGAGCAGTTCTTC,CASRTSGGSYNEQFF,TRBJ2-1,-,TRBV5-1,-
TGTGCCAGCAGTTACCTAGCGGATAGCTCCTACAATGAGCAGTTCTTC,CASSYLADSSYNEQFF,TRBJ2-1,TRBD2,TRBV27,-
TGTGCCAGCAGGGTACTAGCGGACCCCTCCTACGAGCAGTACTTC,CASRVLADPSYEQYF,TRBJ2-7,TRBD2,TRBV27,once
TGCAGTGCTAGTGGCAGGGAAGCTTTCTTT,CSASGREAFF,TRBJ1-1,-,TRBV20-1,few
TGTGCCAGCAGTCCGGACAGTCATCAGCCCCAGCATTTT,CASSPDSHQPQHF,TRBJ1-5,-,TRBV28,-
TGTGCCAGCAGTGAAGGACTAGCGGGAGGGAGCTCCTACAATGAGCAGTTCTTC,CASSEGLAGGSSYNEQFF,TRBJ2-1,TRBD2,TRBV6-1,-
TGCGCCAGCAGCCAAGGGGCTAGCGGGGAGCAGTACTTC,CASSQGASGEQYF,TRBJ2-7,TRBD2,TRBV4-1,-
TGTGCCAGCAGCCAATACTGGGGGGGCGCGATGGACACTGAAGCTTTCTTT,CASSQYWGGAMDTEAFF,TRBJ1-1,-,TRBV11-3,-
TGTGCCAGCAGTGAACGGATCGGGGGAGGCCCCCTCCAAAACATTCAGTACTTC,CASSERIGGGPLQNIQYF,TRBJ2-4,-,TRBV6-1,-
TGTGCCAGCAGCTCCAGGGGTATTAGTCAGCCCCAGCATTTT,CASSSRGISQPQHF,TRBJ1-5,-,TRBV6-5,-
TGTGCCAGCTCACTCGGGACTCGCGCCTACGAGCAGTACTTC,CASSLGTRAYEQYF,TRBJ2-7,-,TRBV18,-
TGTGCCAGCAGCTCCGAGTTGTGGGGGACAGGGGCCTTTGACGATGAGCAGTTCTTC,CASSSELWGTGAFDDEQFF,TRBJ2-1,TRBD1,TRBV5-6,-
TGTGCCAGCAGTGATAATGAGGGACAGGGACCCTACGAGCAGTACTTC,CASSDNEGQGPYEQYF,TRBJ2-7,TRBD1,TRBV25-1,-
TGTGCCAGCTCACCAAGGAGGGGGCTGGGGGAAAAACTGTTTTTT,CASSPRRGLGEKLFF,TRBJ1-4,TRBD1,TRBV18,-
TGTGCCAGCAGCCCAGAGGACAGACAAAGCTCTGGGGCCAACGTCCTGACTTTC,CASSPEDRQSSGANVLTF,TRBJ2-6,-,TRBV11-3,-
TGTGCCAGCAGCTTAGCTAGCGGGAGGGCCCAAGAGACCCAGTACTTC,CASSLASGRAQETQYF,TRBJ2-5,TRBD2,TRBV7-2,once
TGTGCCAGCAGCCATGGACTAGCGGGTATGGAGACCCAGTACTTC,CASSHGLAGMETQYF,TRBJ2-5,TRBD2,TRBV14,-
TGTGCCAGCAGCCCGCGGGACCCTAGCGTATGGGCAGACTACAATGAGCAGTTCTTC,CASSPRDPSVWADYNEQFF,TRBJ2-1,-,TRBV7-9,-
TGTGCCAGCAGTGAAAACCCTAGCGTAGGGTACAATGAGCAGTTCTTC,CASSENPSVGYNEQFF,TRBJ2-1,-,TRBV6-1,once
TGTGCCAGCAGCGCTCACAGGGGCAGGGTTTACAATGAGCAGTTCTTC,CASSAHRGRVYNEQFF,TRBJ2-1,TRBD1,TRBV9,few
TGTGCCAGCAGCCAACGCCTAGGCCTACCAGCCTACGAGCAGTACTTC,CASSQRLGLPAYEQYF,TRBJ2-7,-,TRBV4-2,-
TGCGCCAGCAGCCAAGTTAGGGCAGTGGGGGGATCCCAAGAGACCCAGTACTTC,CASSQVRAVGGSQETQYF,TRBJ2-5,-,TRBV4-3,-
TGTGCCAGCAGCCAAGAGATAGGAGGTGGGGAAGGAGAGACCCAGTACTTC,CASSQEIGGGEGETQYF,TRBJ2-5,-,TRBV14,-
TGTGCCAGCAGCTTTGTCCCGTACGGGGAGCTGTTTTTT,CASSFVPYGELFF,TRBJ2-2,-,TRBV11-2,few
TGTGCTAGTGCTCCTCCCGGGACAGGGCTAACTGAAGCTTTCTTT,CASAPPGTGLTEAFF,TRBJ1-1,TRBD1,TRBV12-5,-